This TCR beta chain was sequenced in a study of shared clonotypes between healthy human individuals. Findings and caveats of the study: Shared across four donors were about 4.8% of the naive CD4 clonotypes.

A note on this clone: Its antigen is not identified.

The repertoire was sequenced with immunoSEQ multiplex PCR; TCRdb's copy has only in-frame clones and lacks some. The table has about 870,000 clones, nearly 95% seen once; the top ten hold approximately 25%. Naive CD8 cells lacked CD45RO and underwent positive selection for CCR7, leaving out terminally differentiated effector memory CD45RA+ cells. Trimming pared 3 bases from V and 1 base from J, leaving 9 bases between. This CDR3 has 14 amino acids. Germline V gene data show CDR1 as LNHDA and CDR2 as SQIVND (reference sequence). This sequence was found in a man aged 25-45 years in good health. Specimen: naive CD8+ T cells sorted from blood. The chain links TRBV19 to TRBJ1-1, with D unclear. The CDR3 DNA follows: TGTGCCAGTAGTATGTTACACTCGAACACTGAAGCTTTCTTT. It specifies CASSMLHSNTEAFF.